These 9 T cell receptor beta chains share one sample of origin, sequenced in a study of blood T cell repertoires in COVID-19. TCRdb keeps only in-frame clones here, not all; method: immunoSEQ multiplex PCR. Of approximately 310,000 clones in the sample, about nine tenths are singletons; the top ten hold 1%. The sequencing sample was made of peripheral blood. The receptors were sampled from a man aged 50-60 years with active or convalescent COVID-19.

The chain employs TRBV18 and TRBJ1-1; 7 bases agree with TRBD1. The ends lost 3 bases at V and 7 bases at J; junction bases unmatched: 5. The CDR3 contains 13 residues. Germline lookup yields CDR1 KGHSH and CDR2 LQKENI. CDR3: CASSPDRDGEAFF. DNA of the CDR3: TGTGCCAGCTCACCTGACAGGGATGGTGAAGCTTTCTTT.

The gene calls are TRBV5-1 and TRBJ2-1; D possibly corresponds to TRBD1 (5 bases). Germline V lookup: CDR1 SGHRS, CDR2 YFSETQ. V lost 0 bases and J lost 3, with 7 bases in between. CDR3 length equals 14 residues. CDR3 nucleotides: TGCGCCAGCAGCTTGGGACAGAGCTACAATGAGCAGTTCTTC. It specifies CASSLGQSYNEQFF.

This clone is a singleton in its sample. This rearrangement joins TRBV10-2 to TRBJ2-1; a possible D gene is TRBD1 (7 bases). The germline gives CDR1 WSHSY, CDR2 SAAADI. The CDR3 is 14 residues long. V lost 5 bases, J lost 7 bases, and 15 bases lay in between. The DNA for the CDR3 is TGCGCCAGCAGTCTAGAGGGGGCGGGGAATGAGCAGTTCTTC. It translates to CASSLEGAGNEQFF.

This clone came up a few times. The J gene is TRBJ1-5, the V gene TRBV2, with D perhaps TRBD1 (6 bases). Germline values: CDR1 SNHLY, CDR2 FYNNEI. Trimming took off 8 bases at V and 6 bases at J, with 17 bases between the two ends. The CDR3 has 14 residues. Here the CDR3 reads CASAWGRGGQPQHF. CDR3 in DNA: TGTGCCAGCGCATGGGGCAGGGGCGGTCAGCCCCAGCATTTT.

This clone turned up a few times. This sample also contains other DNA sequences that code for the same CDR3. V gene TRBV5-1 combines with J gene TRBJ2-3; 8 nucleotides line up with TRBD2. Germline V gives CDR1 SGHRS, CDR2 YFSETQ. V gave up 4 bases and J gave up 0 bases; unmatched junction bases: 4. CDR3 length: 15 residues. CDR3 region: CASSTLAGSTDTQYF. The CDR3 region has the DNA TGCGCCAGCAGCACCCTAGCGGGCAGCACAGATACGCAGTATTTT.

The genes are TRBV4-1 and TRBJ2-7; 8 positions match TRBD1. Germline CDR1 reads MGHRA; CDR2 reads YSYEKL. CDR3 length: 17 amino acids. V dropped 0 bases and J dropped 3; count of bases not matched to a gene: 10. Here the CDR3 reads CASSQDSRRQGFYEQYF. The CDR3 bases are TGCGCCAGCAGCCAAGATAGTAGGAGACAGGGGTTCTACGAGCAGTACTTC.

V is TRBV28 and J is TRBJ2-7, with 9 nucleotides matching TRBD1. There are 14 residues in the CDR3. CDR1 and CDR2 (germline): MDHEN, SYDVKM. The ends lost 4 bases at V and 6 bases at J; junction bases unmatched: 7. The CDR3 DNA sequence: TGTGCCAGCAGTTCAGGGACAGGGACCGCCGAGCAGTACTTC. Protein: CASSSGTGTAEQYF.

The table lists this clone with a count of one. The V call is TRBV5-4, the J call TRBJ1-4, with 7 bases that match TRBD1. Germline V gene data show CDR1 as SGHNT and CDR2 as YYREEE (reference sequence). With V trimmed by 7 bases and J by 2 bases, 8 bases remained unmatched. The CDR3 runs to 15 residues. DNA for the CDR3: TGTGCCAGCGGCCAACAGGGGCGGACTAATGAAAAACTGTTTTTT. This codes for CASGQQGRTNEKLFF.

CDR3 amino acids: CATSRGREGNQPQHF. The DNA of the CDR3 is TGTGCCACCAGCAGAGGACGGGAGGGCAATCAGCCCCAGCATTTT. The chain recombines TRBV15 with TRBJ1-5; unclear D gene. The CDR3 has 15 amino acids. V shed 1 base and J shed 2 bases, with 9 bases lying between them. Germline CDR1 is LNHNV and CDR2 is YYDKDF (reference sequence). Full variable domain (outside the CDR3, taken from reference TRBV15 and TRBJ1-5): DAMVIQNPRYQVTQFGKPVTLSCSQTLNHNVMYWYQQKSSQAPKLLFHYYDKDFNNEADTPDNFQSRRPNTSFCFLDIRSPGLGDTAMYLCATSRGREGNQPQHFGDGTRLSIL.